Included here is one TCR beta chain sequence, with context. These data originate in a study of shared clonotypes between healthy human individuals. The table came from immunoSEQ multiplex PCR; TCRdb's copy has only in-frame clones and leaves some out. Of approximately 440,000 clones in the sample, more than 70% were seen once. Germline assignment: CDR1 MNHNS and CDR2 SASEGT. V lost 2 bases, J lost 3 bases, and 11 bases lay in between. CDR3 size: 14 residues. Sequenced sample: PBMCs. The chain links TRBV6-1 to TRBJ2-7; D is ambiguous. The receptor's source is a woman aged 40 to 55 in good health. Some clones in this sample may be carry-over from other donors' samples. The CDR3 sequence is CASSELGPDYEQYF. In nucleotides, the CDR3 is TGTGCCAGCAGTGAATTAGGGCCTGACTACGAGCAGTACTTC.